The rows below give T cell receptor beta chains drawn from one sample of a study of cytomegalovirus exposure and HLA in healthy donors. Produced via immunoSEQ multiplex PCR; TCRdb's table is partial and in-frame only. The sample includes approximately 170,000 clones, roughly 76% of them seen just once. The sequenced material came from PBMCs. The receptors come from a human donor in good health. Both conserved end residues are part of each CDR3. A D gene is named only where the DNA matches it firmly. The size of a clone is reported for some rows only, either as once, few or many, or as a class for expanded clones.

TRBV7-6	-	-	TRBJ1-1	CASSSMNTEAFF	TGTGCCAGCAGCTCAATGAACACTGAAGCTTTCTTT
TRBV28	-	TRBD1	TRBJ1-4	CASSLRRQGLEKLFF	TGTGCCAGCAGCCTCCGGAGACAGGGCCTTGAAAAACTGTTTTTT
TRBV19	-	-	TRBJ1-1	CASSPMTGNTEAFF	TGTGCCAGCAGCCCTATGACAGGGAACACTGAAGCTTTCTTT
TRBV9	-	TRBD2	TRBJ2-3	CASSVGAGGDTQYF	TGTGCCAGCAGCGTAGGGGCGGGGGGGGATACGCAGTATTTT
TRBV9	-	-	TRBJ2-6	CASSVPTTGSGANVLTF	TGTGCCAGCAGCGTACCCACTACAGGGTCTGGGGCCAACGTCCTGACTTTC
TRBV4-3	-	TRBD2	TRBJ2-3	CASSLAGEDTQYF	TGCGCCAGCAGCCTAGCGGGGGAGGATACGCAGTATTTT
TRBV28	-	-	TRBJ2-7	CASSSSMLEHYEQYF	TGTGCCAGCAGTTCGTCGATGCTAGAACACTACGAGCAGTACTTC
TRBV29-1	once	-	TRBJ1-1	CSVEEGRRGTEAFF	TGCAGCGTTGAGGAGGGAAGGAGAGGGACTGAAGCTTTCTTT
TRBV19	-	-	TRBJ2-7	CASSSGLSYEQYF	TGTGCCAGTAGTTCTGGACTTTCCTACGAGCAGTACTTC
TRBV9	-	-	TRBJ1-4	CASSVAQGSEKLFF	TGTGCCAGCAGCGTAGCGCAGGGGAGTGAAAAACTGTTTTTT
TRBV2	-	TRBD1	TRBJ1-3	CASSELRQGAGNTIYF	TGTGCCAGCAGTGAACTGAGACAGGGGGCTGGAAACACCATATATTTT
TRBV6-5	-	TRBD1	TRBJ2-7	CASSRDRVTYEQYF	TGTGCCAGCAGCAGGGACAGGGTAACCTACGAGCAGTACTTC
TRBV7-2	-	TRBD1	TRBJ1-1	CASGARGYTEAFF	TGTGCCAGCGGGGCCAGGGGGTACACTGAAGCTTTCTTT
TRBV4-1	-	-	TRBJ2-3	CASSQELAGDTQYF	TGCGCCAGCAGCCAAGAACTAGCTGGGGATACGCAGTATTTT
TRBV6-1	-	TRBD2	TRBJ2-2	CASSGSGDTGELFF	TGTGCCAGCAGTGGTAGCGGGGATACCGGGGAGCTGTTTTTT
TRBV15	-	-	TRBJ1-5	CATSRVAGFNQPQHF	TGTGCCACCAGCAGAGTGGCGGGCTTCAATCAGCCCCAGCATTTT